The T cell receptor beta chain described here comes from a study of T cell changes during pregnancy in multiple sclerosis. The CDR3 has 14 amino acids. Germline CDR1 and CDR2: MNHNS and SASEGT. V gave up 6 bases and J gave up 6 bases; unmatched junction bases: 6. The repertoire was sequenced with immunoSEQ multiplex PCR; TCRdb's copy has only in-frame clones and lacks some. The sample holds tens of thousands of clones, more than 85% seen once. This clone has only a few counts. The chain links TRBV6-1 to TRBJ2-2, with 8 bases aligning to TRBD1. The receptor was isolated from a female donor with multiple sclerosis, enrolled in a pregnancy study. The sequencing used CD8+ T cells from peripheral blood mononuclear cells, collected before pregnancy. For the CDR3, the DNA is TGTGCCAGCAGGCCGGGACAGGCCTCCGGGGAGCTGTTTTTT. This translates into CASRPGQASGELFF.